This T cell receptor beta chain was sequenced in a study of CD8 T cells in ankylosing spondylitis. In the case of this clonotype: As yet, its antigen is unknown.

Study-wide results and limits: Typical of ankylosing spondylitis blood, it appeared, was a TCR beta motif of fewer than 10 highly homologous variants.

CDR3 length: 13 residues. CDR1 DFQATT and CDR2 SNEGSKA come from the germline V gene (reference sequence). V was shortened by 4 bases and J by 3 bases, with 10 bases between the two germline ends. TCRdb reanalysed the 5' RACE reads using MiXCR and keeps one entry per CDR3 protein. The data show under 550,000 distinct CDR3 sequences, roughly a quarter seen once. The receptor's source is a male donor with ankylosing spondylitis. The sample comprised blood, either unsorted or a sorted T cell fraction (not recorded which). The chain carries TRBV20-1 and TRBJ1-5; D remains unclear. This CDR3 reads CSAIGHFNQPQHF. The CDR3, as DNA: TGCAGTGCTATTGGTCATTTCAATCAGCCCCAGCATTTT.